Sequencing of this T cell receptor (beta chain) was carried out in a study of T-cell reconstitution after alpha-beta-depleted transplantation in children. This clonotype appeared many times. Antigen unknown. In germline, CDR1 is SGHTA, CDR2 FQGNSA. The CDR3 totals 15 residues. Trimming shortened V by 5 bases and J by 3 bases, and 14 bases separated the two germline ends. Points from the study as a whole: Surviving recipient T cells and thymic progenitors produced the high day-60 TCRbeta diversity seen in some patients.

For TCRbeta, the library was prepared with unique molecular identifiers. Each CDR3 protein is one row after TCRdb ran MiXCR on the PCR reads. The table lists almost 500,000 distinct CDR3 sequences, under 12% of them singletons, with just over 2% in the top ten. The TCR comes from a child aged 2-15 years with inherited bone marrow failure, due to receive a stem cell transplant. The chain recombines TRBV7-2 with TRBJ2-1; a possible D gene is TRBD2 (6 bases). Sequenced material: PBMCs, taken before TCRalphabeta/CD19-depleted stem cell transplant. CDR3 sequence reads: CASSTDYSLYNEQFF. CDR3 DNA sequence: TGTGCCAGCAGCACGGACTATTCCCTCTACAATGAGCAGTTCTTC. Drawing the rest from reference TRBV7-2 and TRBJ2-1, the complete variable domain is GAGVSQSPSNKVTEKGKDVELRCDPISGHTALYWYRQSLGQGLEFLIYFQGNSAPDKSGLPSDRFSAERTGGSVSTLTIQRTQQEDSAVYLCASSTDYSLYNEQFFGPGTRLTVL.